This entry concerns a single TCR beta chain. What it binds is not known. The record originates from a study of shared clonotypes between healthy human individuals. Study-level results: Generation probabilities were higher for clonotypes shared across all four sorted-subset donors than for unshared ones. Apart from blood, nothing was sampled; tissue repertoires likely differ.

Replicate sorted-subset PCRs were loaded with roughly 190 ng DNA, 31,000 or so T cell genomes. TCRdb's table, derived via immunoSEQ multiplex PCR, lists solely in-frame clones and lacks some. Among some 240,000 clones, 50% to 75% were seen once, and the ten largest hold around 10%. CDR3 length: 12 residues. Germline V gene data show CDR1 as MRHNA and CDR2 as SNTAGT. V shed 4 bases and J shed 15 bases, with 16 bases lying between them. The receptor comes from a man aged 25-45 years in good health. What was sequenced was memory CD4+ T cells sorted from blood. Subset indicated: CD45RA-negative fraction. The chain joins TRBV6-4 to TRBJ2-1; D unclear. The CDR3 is CASSAFKMVGFF. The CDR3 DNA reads TGTGCCAGCAGTGCCTTTAAAATGGTGGGGTTCTTC.